These T cell receptor beta chains were read from a single sample in a study of OX40 agonist ivuxolimab in advanced cancers. The method was immunoSEQ multiplex PCR; TCRdb's version includes in-frame clones alone and lacks a portion of them. The sample includes some 73,000 clones, about 86% of them seen just once. This material consisted of CD4+ or CD8+ T cells sorted from blood, taken in a trial of the OX40 agonist ivuxolimab. These receptors all stem from an adult with an advanced solid tumor such as melanoma, head and neck, liver or kidney cancer. The CDR3 runs from the conserved cysteine through the conserved F or W. D genes are given only for firm matches. The size field is filled for only some rows; it gives once, few, many or a size class.

size,D,V,J,CDR3,DNA
-,-,TRBV25-1,TRBJ1-1,CASSEFDLGFAEAFF,TGTGCCAGCAGTGAATTTGACCTCGGGTTCGCTGAAGCTTTCTTT
-,TRBD1,TRBV5-4,TRBJ1-1,CASSFYLTGRNTEAFF,TGTGCCAGCAGCTTCTACTTGACAGGGAGGAACACTGAAGCTTTCTTT
few,TRBD1,TRBV10-3,TRBJ2-7,CAISDPGGSSEQYF,TGTGCCATCAGTGACCCAGGGGGCTCGAGCGAGCAGTACTTC
-,TRBD1,TRBV11-1,TRBJ2-3,CASRTGSPSTDTQYF,TGTGCCAGCAGGACAGGGTCGCCTAGCACAGATACGCAGTATTTT
-,TRBD1,TRBV30,TRBJ2-5,CAWSDGQGRQETQYF,TGTGCCTGGAGTGACGGACAGGGGAGACAAGAGACCCAGTACTTC
-,TRBD2,TRBV9,TRBJ2-2,CASSVLAAGGGTGELFF,TGTGCCAGCAGCGTTTTGGCGGCGGGAGGAGGAACCGGGGAGCTGTTTTTT
-,TRBD1,TRBV4-3,TRBJ2-7,CASSRGDRGFYEQYF,TGCGCCAGCAGCCGAGGGGACAGGGGTTTTTACGAGCAGTACTTC
-,TRBD2,TRBV28,TRBJ2-1,CASTGAGRPNEQFF,TGTGCCAGCACGGGCGCCGGGAGGCCCAATGAGCAGTTCTTC
few,TRBD1,TRBV7-9,TRBJ1-3,CASSRDRGLLSGNTIYF,TGTGCCAGCAGCCGGGACAGGGGACTCCTCTCTGGAAACACCATATATTTT
-,-,TRBV5-1,TRBJ2-5,CASSPTAQETQYF,TGCGCCAGCAGCCCGACAGCCCAAGAGACCCAGTACTTC
-,-,TRBV6-5,TRBJ2-7,CASRVSGVPYEQYF,TGTGCCAGCAGGGTGTCGGGGGTTCCCTACGAGCAGTACTTC